The subject of this entry is one T cell receptor beta chain. Its antigen is not known. PCR involved 60 Vbeta and 13 Jbeta primers. Repertoires were generated with immunoSEQ multiplex PCR, while TCRdb's copy carries only in-frame clones and drops some. The sample has under 200,000 clones, 65% to 90% seen once. The entry originates in a study of cytomegalovirus exposure and HLA in healthy donors. Whole-study results and caveats: In an earlier analysis, in around 590 donors, most V segments appeared productive either ~90% or ~30% of the time. Evidence from a later analysis indicated that most CMV-associated TCR beta chains looked HLA-restricted.

The V gene's germline CDR1 is SGHAT and CDR2 FQNNGV. The CDR3 length is 13 residues. Trimming shortened V by 1 base and J by 4 bases, and 7 bases separated the two germline ends. Those who donated were healthy bone marrow donors. The sequence was obtained from a woman in her thirties in good health and CMV-seronegative. The chain has TRBV11-2 and TRBJ1-1; D is ambiguous. Sequencing input: PBMCs. The CDR3 DNA is TGTGCCAGCAGCTTAGTGTTGGCCACTGAAGCTTTCTTT. This codes for CASSLVLATEAFF.